This TCR beta chain was sequenced in a study of CD8 T cells in Susac syndrome. Notes on the study in general: CD4+ T cell repertoires in Susac syndrome exhibited no evidence of clonal expansion.

In the case of this clonotype: Its antigen is not identified.

RNA was extracted with the RNeasy kit, and a quantity of about 0.45 to 1 ug was reverse transcribed using random hexamers. TCRdb fed the immunoSEQ multiplex PCR reads into MiXCR, producing one record per CDR3 protein. This table holds some 180,000 distinct CDR3 sequences, more than 85% found once. There are 16 residues in the CDR3. CDR1 is SGHNT, CDR2 YYREEE, per germline (reference sequence). Trimming shortened V by 2 bases and J by 7 bases, and 20 bases separated the two germline ends. The chain has TRBV5-4 and TRBJ2-3; a possible D gene is TRBD1 (7 bases). The receptor was derived from a human donor with Susac syndrome. Sequencing was done on a sample of CD4+ T cells from PBMCs. The CDR3 coding sequence is TGTGCCAGCAGCTTAAACACAGGGGTACGGGGGAATACGCAGTATTTT. Residues: CASSLNTGVRGNTQYF.